This is a list of T cell receptor beta chains from one sample in a study of blood T cell repertoires in COVID-19. Profiled with immunoSEQ multiplex PCR; TCRdb holds only in-frame clones, not every one. The sample records 90,000 to 150,000 clones, 86% being singletons. Sequenced material: peripheral blood. These receptors were collected from a man between 65 and 85 years old who had recovered from COVID-19. CDR3s include the opening cysteine and the closing phenylalanine or tryptophan. The order of the fields is V gene, D gene, clone size, J gene, CDR3 DNA, CDR3 protein. A D gene is named only where the DNA matches it firmly. The size of a clone is reported for some rows only, either as once, few or many, or as a class for expanded clones.

>TRBV27|-|-|TRBJ2-2
TGTGCCACCCAATTGGCGTCCAACTACCCCGGGGAGCTGTTTTTT
CATQLASNYPGELFF
>TRBV11-2|TRBD1|-|TRBJ2-7
TGTGCCAGCAGCGCGCAAATCCCTGGGACAGTCCGTAATTACGAGCAGTACTTC
CASSAQIPGTVRNYEQYF
>TRBV5-1|TRBD1|few|TRBJ2-3
TGCGCCAGCAGCTTAGGGACAGGAATCGACACAGATACGCAGTATTTT
CASSLGTGIDTDTQYF
>TRBV5-1|-|-|TRBJ2-2
TGCGCCAGCAGCTTCGACAGTTTTCGGACCGGGGAGCTGTTTTTT
CASSFDSFRTGELFF
>TRBV28|-|-|TRBJ1-2
TGTGCCAGCAGTTTATCAGCAGGGAAAGACTATGGCTACACCTTC
CASSLSAGKDYGYTF
>TRBV10-3|TRBD2|-|TRBJ2-7
TGTGCCATCAGAGTAGCGGGAGGGCGTGACGAGCAGTACTTC
CAIRVAGGRDEQYF
>TRBV7-9|-|-|TRBJ1-4
TGTGCCAGCAGCTTACACACAGGGATCAGTGAAAAACTGTTTTTT
CASSLHTGISEKLFF
>TRBV5-4|-|-|TRBJ2-4
TGTGCCAGCAGCACGGGACAACCCTTAGCCAAAAACATTCAGTACTTC
CASSTGQPLAKNIQYF
>TRBV24-1|TRBD1|-|TRBJ2-3
TGTGCCACCAGTTCGAACAGGGGCACTGAGGATACGCAGTATTTT
CATSSNRGTEDTQYF
>TRBV28|TRBD1|-|TRBJ1-2
TGTGCCAGCAGTTTTCTCCCGCAGACAGGGGGGCAGGGCTACACCTTC
CASSFLPQTGGQGYTF
>TRBV4-2|TRBD2|-|TRBJ2-7
TGTGCCAGCAGCCAAGCCGCTAGCGGCCCCTACGAGCAGTACTTC
CASSQAASGPYEQYF
>TRBV28|-|-|TRBJ1-4
TGTGCCAGCAGTTTGGCGCATAACGGGCCGGGGGAAAAACTGTTTTTT
CASSLAHNGPGEKLFF
>TRBV28|TRBD1|-|TRBJ1-6
TGTGCCAGCAATCGACAGGGGAGCTATAATTCACCCCTCCACTTT
CASNRQGSYNSPLHF
>TRBV28|-|-|TRBJ1-6
TGTGCCAGCAGTTTAGCGGGGGGGAATTCACCCCTCCACTTT
CASSLAGGNSPLHF
>TRBV18|-|-|TRBJ1-3
TGTGCCAGCCAACAATCCGGGGGTACTGGAAACACCATATATTTT
CASQQSGGTGNTIYF
>TRBV4-2|-|-|TRBJ2-1
TGTGCCAGCAGCCAAGATGGTCCCTTTAGTCATGAGCAGTTCTTC
CASSQDGPFSHEQFF
>TRBV10-3|TRBD1|-|TRBJ1-4
TGTGCCGCCGGCAAGACAACAGGGGATGAAAAACTGTTTTTT
CAAGKTTGDEKLFF
>TRBV7-9|TRBD1|-|TRBJ1-2
TGTGCCAGCAGCTCACTACGTACAGGGGGCGCGGTGGGCTACACCTTC
CASSSLRTGGAVGYTF
>TRBV6-5|TRBD1|once|TRBJ1-5
TGTGCCAGCCGCCGGACAGGGGAGAATCAGCCCCAGCATTTT
CASRRTGENQPQHF
>TRBV5-8|TRBD2|-|TRBJ2-3
TGTGCCAGCAGCTTAGCGGGACGCACAGATACGCAGTATTTT
CASSLAGRTDTQYF
>TRBV5-1|-|once|TRBJ1-2
TGCGCCAGCAGCTTGGCCGGGGGGCTTGATGGCTACACCTTC
CASSLAGGLDGYTF
>TRBV18|TRBD2|few|TRBJ2-2
TGTGCCAGCTCACCACGGGGAGGGTCGGACACCGGGGAGCTGTTTTTT
CASSPRGGSDTGELFF
>TRBV3-1/TRBV3-2|TRBD1|-|TRBJ1-4
TGTGCCAGCAGCCAAGTTCGACAGGGATTTGAAAAACTGTTTTTT
CASSQVRQGFEKLFF
>TRBV9|TRBD1|-|TRBJ2-7
TGTGCCAGCAGCGACGCCGGGACAGGGGGCGGCTACGAGCAGTACTTC
CASSDAGTGGGYEQYF